One and the same sample provided the 20 T cell receptor beta chains below, sequenced in a study of T cell repertoires in cytomegalovirus infection. TCRdb itself ran the reads through MiXCR, one entry per CDR3 protein. The data contain some 700,000 distinct CDR3 sequences, approximately 34% of them seen just once; the ten biggest clones take up 2.8%. The sample taken for sequencing was PBMCs. The receptor set was obtained from a human donor in good health (CMV status not recorded). Some clones in this sample may be carry-over from other donors' samples.

This clonotype occurred a few times. The chain joins TRBV7-2 to TRBJ2-1, with D perhaps matching TRBD1 or TRBD2 (5 bases each). Trimming took 0 bases from V and 8 from J, leaving 14 bases between them. CDR1 is SGHTA, CDR2 FQGNSA, per germline. The CDR3 contains 15 residues. This chain's CDR3 is CASSLAGTPWDEQFF. In DNA form, the CDR3 reads TGTGCCAGCAGCTTAGCGGGGACCCCCTGGGATGAGCAGTTCTTC.

In this sample, this clonotype turned up a few times. V gene TRBV20-1 combines with J gene TRBJ1-1; TRBD1 might be the D (6 bases). Trimming left V 6 bases short and J 1 base short, with 24 bases between. The CDR3 loop spans 17 amino acids. Germline V gives CDR1 DFQATT, CDR2 SNEGSKA (reference sequence). This CDR3 is CSARRVGRQGRNTEAFF. DNA for the CDR3: TGCAGTGCCCGAAGGGTCGGCAGGCAGGGGAGGAACACTGAAGCTTTCTTT.

V gene TRBV10-1 combines with J gene TRBJ2-3; TRBD2 matches 10 bases. Germline trimming cut 0 bases from V and 6 bases from J; bases unmatched to any gene: 9. The CDR3 is 17 residues long. Germline V CDR1 and CDR2: WNHNN, SYGVQD (reference sequence). For the CDR3, the DNA is TGCGCCAGCAGTGAGTCTGGTAGCGGGGGGACCGGGGATACGCAGTATTTT. The encoded protein is CASSESGSGGTGDTQYF.

This clonotype was recorded a few times. The chain recombines TRBV5-1 with TRBJ2-4; 9 positions agree with TRBD2. This CDR3 contains 15 residues. The V gene end was trimmed by 1 base and the J gene end by 7 bases; junction bases not matched to a gene: 6. Per germline, CDR1 SGHRS and CDR2 YFSETQ. As DNA, the CDR3 is TGCGCCAGCAGCTTGAGGGCGGGAGGGCCTAACATTCAGTACTTC. This sequence encodes CASSLRAGGPNIQYF.

As concerns this clonotype: This is likely a read error, given that the CDR3 carries no conserved phenylalanine or tryptophan at its end. This sequence joins TRBV12-3 or TRBV12-4 and TRBJ2-6; 12 nucleotides line up with TRBD1. The CDR3 contains 19 residues. V shed 7 bases and J 1 base; nucleotides not matched to a gene: 11. Here the CDR3 reads CASKLSSGQGASGANVLTV. In DNA, the CDR3 is TGTGCCAGCAAATTAAGCTCGGGACAGGGGGCTTCTGGGGCCAACGTCCTGACTGTC.

The sample holds many counts of this clonotype. The CDR3 bases are TGTGCCAGCAGTTTCGGGCAGGCCTCCTACGAGCAGTACTTC. Its protein is CASSFGQASYEQYF. The chain has TRBV12-3 or TRBV12-4 and TRBJ2-7; D gene ambiguous. The CDR3 is 14 amino acids. V lost 3 bases and J 0 bases, leaving 9 bases between the germline ends.

The gene calls are TRBV20-1 and TRBJ2-3; no clear D. Germline V lookup: CDR1 DFQATT, CDR2 SNEGSKA (reference sequence). The length of the CDR3 is 14 residues. Trimming left V 0 bases short and J 1 base short, with 8 bases between. The CDR3 DNA reads TGCAGTGCTAGAGATTTTGGAGGCACAGATACGCAGTATTTT. The encoded protein is CSARDFGGTDTQYF.

The genes are TRBV2 and TRBJ1-1; no reliable D call. CDR1 and CDR2 (germline): SNHLY, FYNNEI. Trimming removed 3 bases from V and 6 bases from J, with 14 bases in between. CDR3 length: 14 residues. The chain's CDR3 is CASSEIRLGAEAFF. CDR3 nucleotide sequence: TGTGCCAGCAGTGAGATAAGGCTTGGGGCTGAAGCTTTCTTT.

This clonotype was seen a few times. The rearrangement joins TRBV5-1 to TRBJ2-3; 8 bases align to TRBD2. Germline V gene sequence: CDR1 SGHRS, CDR2 YFSETQ. The trim removed 4 bases at V and 4 bases at J, leaving 8 bases unmatched. The CDR3 has 15 residues. The CDR3 loop reads CASSQGAGGADTQYF. The CDR3 DNA follows: TGCGCCAGCAGCCAAGGGGCGGGGGGCGCAGATACGCAGTATTTT.

J is TRBJ1-1 and V is TRBV20-1; no reliable D call. There are 11 residues in the CDR3. Germline assignment: CDR1 DFQATT and CDR2 SNEGSKA (reference sequence). V shed 4 bases and J shed 0 bases, with 3 bases lying between them. This CDR3 is CSATMNTEAFF. The CDR3 DNA reads TGCAGTGCTACAATGAACACTGAAGCTTTCTTT.

The chain combines TRBV18 with TRBJ2-1; D is unclear. CDR3 size: 13 residues. Germline loops: CDR1 KGHSH, CDR2 LQKENI. Trimming removed 3 bases at V and 8 bases at J, with 11 bases between. The CDR3 region is CASSPRPSDEQFF. CDR3 nucleotides: TGTGCCAGCTCACCCAGACCCAGCGATGAGCAGTTCTTC.

This clonotype came up many times. The chain couples TRBV7-6 to TRBJ2-7, with unresolved D. V lost 1 base and J lost 5, with 3 bases in between. Germline V lookup: CDR1 SGHVS, CDR2 FNYEAQ. There are 11 residues in the CDR3. CDR3: CASSLGDEQYF. DNA for the CDR3: TGTGCCAGCAGCTTAGGGGACGAGCAGTACTTC. The entire variable domain, with the rest obtained from reference TRBV7-6 and TRBJ2-7, is as follows: GAGVSQSPRYKVTKRGQDVALRCDPISGHVSLYWYRQALGQGPEFLTYFNYEAQQDKSGLPNDRFSAERPEGSISTLTIQRTEQRDSAMYRCASSLGDEQYFGPGTRLTVT.

Many counts were recorded for this clonotype. This chain connects TRBV7-2 to TRBJ2-5, with D maybe TRBD2 (5 bases). CDR1 SGHTA and CDR2 FQGNSA come from the germline V gene. V gave up 5 bases and J gave up 5 bases, with 15 bases separating them. CDR3 size: 14 residues. Here the CDR3 DNA reads TGTGCCAGCAGCCCTAGCTATAGAGGGGAGACCCAGTACTTC. Translation: CASSPSYRGETQYF.

V is TRBV27 and J is TRBJ2-5; TRBD2 might be the D (6 bases). CDR1 and CDR2 from the germline V gene are MNHEY and SMNVEV (reference sequence). V lost 5 bases, J lost 2 bases, and 24 bases lay in between. This CDR3 spans 18 amino acids. For the CDR3, the DNA is TGTGCCAGCAGTCCCGAATGGTCTCCGCGGGGCCGACAAGAGACCCAGTACTTC. It encodes CASSPEWSPRGRQETQYF.

This clonotype was seen repeatedly, ten times or more. The chain couples TRBV6-4 to TRBJ1-1, with 11 bases that match TRBD1. The V and J ends lost 2 bases and 4 bases, in that order; junction bases with no gene match: 0. Germline V gives CDR1 MRHNA, CDR2 SNTAGT. The length of the CDR3 is 14 residues. The CDR3 region has the DNA TGTGCCAGCAGTGACGGACAGGGGGCCACTGAAGCTTTCTTT. The encoded protein is CASSDGQGATEAFF.

This clonotype has just a few counts. The genes are TRBV6-1 and TRBJ1-6; D remains ambiguous. This CDR3 contains 17 residues. CDR1 MNHNS and CDR2 SASEGT come from the germline V gene. V dropped 5 bases and J dropped 0 bases, with 14 bases sitting between them. DNA of the CDR3: TGTGCCAGCAGTCCTCGCAGTTCCCACTCCTATAATTCACCCCTCCACTTT. It specifies CASSPRSSHSYNSPLHF.

This clonotype has a count of ten or more. V usage is TRBV28 and J usage is TRBJ1-5; D is unresolved. The germline V gene has CDR1 MDHEN and CDR2 SYDVKM. Between the trimmed V and J ends, which lost 3 bases and 0 bases, there was a span of 12 bases. The CDR3 loop spans 16 amino acids. Here the CDR3 reads CASSFSTAYSNQPQHF. In nucleotides, the CDR3 is TGTGCCAGCAGTTTCAGTACGGCGTATAGCAATCAGCCCCAGCATTTT.

CDR3 DNA: TGTGCCAGCAGCGCCGGGACAGAGGGCTACGAGCAGTACTTC. It specifies CASSAGTEGYEQYF. The gene calls are TRBV7-8 and TRBJ2-7; 7 positions match TRBD1. The germline V gene encodes CDR1 SGHVS and CDR2 FQNEAQ. The V and J ends lost 5 bases and 3 bases, in that order; junction bases with no gene match: 7. There are 14 residues in the CDR3.

The table lists this clonotype with a few counts. V gene TRBV10-3 combines with J gene TRBJ1-2; 7 bases map to TRBD1. Germline CDR1 reads ENHRY; CDR2 reads SYGVKD. V dropped 2 bases and J dropped 4; count of bases not matched to a gene: 10. The CDR3 covers 16 residues. The CDR3 protein is CAISEKQTGLAYGYTF. The DNA for the CDR3 is TGTGCCATCAGTGAGAAACAGACAGGGTTAGCCTATGGCTACACCTTC.

V is TRBV28 and J is TRBJ2-7, with D perhaps TRBD1 (5 bases). Germline V gives CDR1 MDHEN, CDR2 SYDVKM. The V and J ends lost 1 base and 2 bases respectively, with 9 bases between them. The CDR3 has 14 residues. The CDR3 loop is CASSLSAGTYEQYF. As DNA, the CDR3 is TGTGCCAGCAGTTTATCGGCAGGGACCTACGAGCAGTACTTC. The variable domain in full, with the rest retrieved from reference TRBV28 and TRBJ2-7, is DVKVTQSSRYLVKRTGEKVFLECVQDMDHENMFWYRQDPGLGLRLIYFSYDVKMKEKGDIPEGYSVSREKKERFSLILESASTNQTSMYLCASSLSAGTYEQYFGPGTRLTVT.